The T cell receptor beta chain described here comes from a study of T-cell memory formation after mild COVID-19. Losses at the gene ends were 2 bases for V and 6 bases for J; bases not matched to a gene: 10. Germline CDR1 MNHNY, CDR2 SVGAGI (reference sequence). The CDR3 length is 16 residues. TCRdb called the 5' RACE reads again in MiXCR, with one record for every CDR3 protein. The sample carries fewer than 250,000 distinct CDR3 sequences, roughly a tenth recorded once. This TCR was recovered from a man between 18 and 29 years old who had mild COVID-19 (a few samples of this study predate the infection). Cell type and time point are not known. The chain uses TRBV6-6 and TRBJ2-1, with 7 bases aligning to TRBD1. The source material was PBMCs or a T cell subset sorted from them (not recorded which). The CDR3 loop reads CASSYLSTGHLNEQFF. The CDR3 region has the DNA TGTGCCAGCAGTTACCTATCGACAGGGCACCTCAATGAGCAGTTCTTC.